The clone carrying this T cell receptor beta chain was detected a few times. What it binds is not known. The germline V gene encodes CDR1 SEHNR and CDR2 FQNEAQ (reference sequence). V lost 5 bases to trimming and J lost 4 bases, with 9 bases between them. This CDR3 region has 13 residues. The data were obtained in a study of cytomegalovirus exposure and HLA in healthy donors. Overall study context: Within the Caucasian-associated ancestry cluster were around 81% of the approximately 400 genotyped donors. Study-wide findings and caveats: A later analysis reportedly found fewer N-insertions in an Asian-associated ancestry cluster than the approximately 700-donor mean. Later analysis indicated greater clonal expansion among HLA-associated TCR beta chains than among equally common other chains. It was confirmed in vitro that three of the CMV-associated chains were specific for CMV antigens.

Researchers ran the PCR with 60 Vbeta and 13 Jbeta primers. Profiling relied on immunoSEQ multiplex PCR, and the TCRdb table lists in-frame clones only, not all of them. The sample has roughly 150,000 clones, about 72% seen once. The receptor was derived from a man aged 50-59 years in good health and CMV-seropositive. The V and J genes are TRBV7-9 and TRBJ1-5; D call uncertain. The material sequenced was PBMCs. CDR3 nucleotides: TGTGCCAGCAGCAAAGACGGGAATCAGCCCCAGCATTTT. Its translation is CASSKDGNQPQHF. Full variable domain (remainder filled in from reference TRBV7-9 and TRBJ1-5): DTGVSQNPRHKITKRGQNVTFRCDPISEHNRLYWYRQTLGQGPEFLTYFQNEAQLEKSRLLSDRFSAERPKGSFSTLEIQRTEQGDSAMYLCASSKDGNQPQHFGDGTRLSIL.